This T cell receptor (beta chain) came from a study of blood T cell repertoires in COVID-19. Study as a whole: The study drew acute and convalescent COVID-19 samples from the United States, Italy and Spain.

As originally analysed: Scientists estimated how many nucleated cells there were by amplifying reference gene primers. Clones were read by immunoSEQ multiplex PCR, and TCRdb kept only the in-frame ones, dropping some. The DNA was the basis for D and trimming; V, J and clone size are from that table. Here the sample spans approximately 20,000 clones, more than 85% being singletons. CDR3 length: 15 residues. This sequence originates from a man aged 65 to 79 with acute or convalescent COVID-19. The V call is TRBV21-1, the J call TRBJ2-7; TRBD2, as called in the table, went unchecked against the DNA. TRBV21-1 is classified as a pseudogene. Sequencing used peripheral blood. CDR3 coding DNA: TGTGCCAGCAGCAAAGACCGTAGCGGGACCTACGAGCAGTACTTC. This gives the protein CASSKDRSGTYEQYF.